This passage covers 8 T cell receptor beta chains from one sample sequenced in a study of Ad26.COV2.S vaccination and SARS-CoV-2 variants. The assay was immunoSEQ multiplex PCR, and TCRdb's table has in-frame clones only and misses some. The data contain some 190,000 clones, roughly 85% of them singletons. This specimen consisted of peripheral blood, obtained after recovery from COVID-19. All receptors come from a human donor who had recovered from COVID-19.

This chain joins TRBV6-5 and TRBJ2-5, with 8 bases that match TRBD1. CDR3 length equals 14 residues. V shed 7 bases and J 1 base; nucleotides not matched to a gene: 5. CDR1 and CDR2 (germline): MNHEY, SVGAGI. Here the CDR3 DNA reads TGTGCCAGCACCTACAGGGGGTTCCAAGAGACCCAGTACTTC. This codes for CASTYRGFQETQYF.

This chain joins TRBV4-1 and TRBJ2-1; weak D call: TRBD1 (6 bases). V was pared by 0 bases and J by 3 bases, with 15 bases between. Germline CDR1 and CDR2: MGHRA and YSYEKL. This CDR3 has 17 residues. In nucleotides, the CDR3 is TGCGCCAGCAGCCAAGAATTTTTCCGGGACAACTACAATGAGCAGTTCTTC. It specifies CASSQEFFRDNYNEQFF.

This rearrangement joins TRBV25-1 to TRBJ1-1; 8 bases align to TRBD1. The CDR3 is made up of 13 amino acids. Looked up from germline, CDR1 is MGHDK and CDR2 is SYGVNS. V lost 11 bases to trimming and J lost 10 bases; unmatched junction nucleotides: 15. CDR3 in DNA: TGTGCCTCCGACGAACCAGGGGGCGCAGGAGCTTTCTTT. As protein: CASDEPGGAGAFF.

The V and J genes are TRBV15 and TRBJ1-6, with D possibly TRBD1 on 5 matching bases. Germline V lookup: CDR1 LNHNV, CDR2 YYDKDF (reference sequence). V lost 8 bases and J 6 bases, leaving 20 bases between the germline ends. CDR3 length: 16 residues. The CDR3 coding sequence is TGTGCCACCCAACAGGCGGAGGGAAGGGTTAATTCACCCCTCCACTTT. Translated, it gives CATQQAEGRVNSPLHF. The variable domain in full, completed from reference TRBV15 and TRBJ1-6, reads DAMVIQNPRYQVTQFGKPVTLSCSQTLNHNVMYWYQQKSSQAPKLLFHYYDKDFNNEADTPDNFQSRRPNTSFCFLDIRSPGLGDTAMYLCATQQAEGRVNSPLHFGNGTRLTVT.

The chain joins TRBV7-2 to TRBJ1-5; a possible D gene is TRBD1 (5 bases). V was clipped by 0 bases and J by 3 bases, with 12 bases between them. This CDR3 contains 16 residues. CDR1 is SGHTA and CDR2 is FQGNSA in the germline V gene. The CDR3 nucleotides are TGTGCCAGCAGCTTAGCCGGGACGGGCCACAATCAGCCCCAGCATTTT. Translated, it gives CASSLAGTGHNQPQHF. Full variable domain (rest looked up from reference TRBV7-2 and TRBJ1-5): GAGVSQSPSNKVTEKGKDVELRCDPISGHTALYWYRQSLGQGLEFLIYFQGNSAPDKSGLPSDRFSAERTGGSVSTLTIQRTQQEDSAVYLCASSLAGTGHNQPQHFGDGTRLSIL.

V gene TRBV5-6 combines with J gene TRBJ2-7, with 8 bases lining up with TRBD1. This CDR3 region has 15 residues. The ends lost 1 base at V and 4 bases at J; junction bases unmatched: 7. Germline loops: CDR1 SGHDT, CDR2 YYEEEE. CDR3 sequence (DNA): TGTGCCAGCAGCTTGCGGCAGGGGGCGCGGTACGAGCAGTACTTC. Protein sequence: CASSLRQGARYEQYF.

Only one count was recorded for this clone. The chain has TRBV6-5 and TRBJ2-5, with 7 bases that match TRBD1. CDR1 is MNHEY, CDR2 SVGAGI, per germline. The CDR3 runs to 14 residues. Trimming cost V 5 bases and J 2 bases; bases outside gene matches: 5. The CDR3 DNA reads as TGTGCCAGCAGTCTAGGGACAGCTCAAGAGACCCAGTACTTC. Translating it yields CASSLGTAQETQYF.

The chain uses TRBV3-1 (or the pseudogene TRBV3-2) and TRBJ2-7, with TRBD1 matching 7 bases. The germline V gene encodes CDR1 LGHDT and CDR2 YNNKEL (reference sequence). There are 13 residues in the CDR3. After removal of 5 bases from V and 4 bases from J, the junction contained 5 bases not matched to a gene. The CDR3 DNA follows: TGTGCCAGCAGCGAGGGACAGCCTTACGAGCAGTACTTC. As protein: CASSEGQPYEQYF.